The sequence of this T cell receptor (beta chain) was determined in a study of monozygotic twins with inflammatory bowel disease (dated by TCRdb to about 2019). Describing the broader study: The complete study included 30 or so monozygotic twin pairs: 19 IBD-discordant Danish pairs and nine German pairs, of which four were IBD-concordant and five were IBD-discordant. Each individual had, on average, about 151 000 unique TCRalpha sequences and 181 000 unique TCRbeta sequences available for analysis. The search for disease-associated traits relied mainly on comparing, within discordant pairs, IBD patients with their genetically identical healthy co-twins.

The method was 5' RACE. Each TCR library was prepared from about 4,000 ng of total RNA. cDNA was synthesized with SMARTScribe reverse transcriptase in eight separate reactions per sample. During cDNA synthesis, template switching was used to introduce unique molecular identifiers that contained a 6-nucleotide sample barcode. Two nested PCRs of roughly 16 and 10 cycles amplified the TCRalpha and TCRbeta cDNA, and bead purification followed each PCR. Before amplification, cDNA was treated with uracil DNA-glycosylase and purified using the QIAquick PCR purification kit. In the second PCR, Illumina TruSeq-compatible adapters and sample-specific barcodes were added. Library quality and concentration were assessed using TapeStation and Qubit, and roughly 5 ng of each library was pooled. Sequencing of the pooled libraries was done on an Illumina HiSeq2500 single-index Rapid Run using custom sequencing primers and 2 x 100 bp reads. As for the authors' bioinformatics: MiGEC version 1.2.6 was used for UMI-based consensus assembly to correct PCR and sequencing errors. MiXCR version 2.1.1 was used to carry out V(D)J alignment, clonotype assembly and CDR3 extraction. To normalise gene usage, clonotype sharing and MAIT/NKT TCR abundance, the top 1000, 10 000 and 20 000 clonotypes in each sample were analysed. Diversity was computed as the inverse Simpson index with the vegan R package after downsampling to 27 000 UMIs. Paired Mann-Whitney U tests were applied to discordant twin pairs, and Benjamini-Hochberg correction was used for multiple testing. The reads were reprocessed in TCRdb, with one entry per CDR3 protein sequence and no accompanying DNA. The V and J calls come from TCRdb's annotation, not from the publication. The sample table holds some 130,000 distinct CDR3 sequences. The top ten clonotypes cover roughly 1.2% of the sample.

Remarks on this clonotype: Its specific antigen is unknown.

The research as a whole found: The analysis was unable to tell different T cell subtypes apart. The results gave no support for a single strong signal or clonotype linked to IBD. Fewer clonotypes were shared with other individuals by IBD patients than by healthy twins, most markedly in patients showing signs of disease activity. Background noise and inter-individual variability may have been introduced into the repertoires by the differing immunosuppressive treatments among patients. Measured by the inverse Simpson index, TCRbeta repertoire diversity was lower in IBD patients than in their healthy co-twins. Repertoire similarity did not differ between concordant and discordant twins, possibly due to limited statistical power.

From each donor, an approximately 2.4 ml peripheral blood sample was collected into PAXgene tubes and kept at -80 degrees C. Without T cell sorting, total RNA was isolated from whole blood using the PAXgene blood miRNA kit on an automated QIAcube. Peripheral blood from monozygotic twin pairs concordant or discordant for inflammatory bowel disease was subjected to deep TCRalpha and TCRbeta repertoire profiling with unique molecular barcoding. Smoking habits were recorded for all twin pairs, and individuals were classified as current, former or never smokers. CDR1 and CDR2 are drawn from the germline V gene: SGHTA, FQGNSA. Its CDR3 holds 17 amino acids, cysteine through phenylalanine. No DNA was logged.

The V and J segments used are TRBV7-2 and TRBJ2-1. Sequenced input: blood. The sequence derives from a human donor with ulcerative colitis or Crohn's disease, or a healthy co-twin of an affected twin (not recorded which). The CDR3 protein is CASSLAGSGRAYNEQFF.